The 10 T cell receptor beta chains in this list originate from one sample, sequenced in a study of blood T cell repertoires in COVID-19. Repertoires were generated with immunoSEQ multiplex PCR, while TCRdb's copy carries only in-frame clones and drops some. The sample shows 140,000 to 150,000 clones, around 86% of them seen only once. The sequenced material came from peripheral blood. The receptors here all came from a human donor in a cohort sampled during active COVID-19.

The V call is TRBV7-2, the J call TRBJ2-7, with 13 bases fitting TRBD2. This CDR3 has 15 residues. From germline, CDR1 is SGHTA and CDR2 FQGNSA. V was clipped by 5 bases and J by 3 bases; unmatched bases: 4. CDR3 protein: CASSPRTSGSYEQYF. The CDR3 DNA reads as TGTGCCAGCAGCCCTCGGACTAGCGGGAGCTACGAGCAGTACTTC.

The chain has TRBV28 and TRBJ2-1, with 7 nucleotides matching TRBD2. Germline values: CDR1 MDHEN, CDR2 SYDVKM. The CDR3 is made up of 15 amino acids. V was pared by 5 bases and J by 8 bases, with 12 bases of the junction left unmatched. The CDR3 is CASSMAGEWDHEQFF. The CDR3 DNA reads as TGTGCCAGCAGTATGGCGGGAGAGTGGGATCATGAGCAGTTCTTC.

The V and J genes are TRBV5-6 and TRBJ2-7; TRBD1 matches at 10 bases. The germline gives CDR1 SGHDT, CDR2 YYEEEE. J gave up 4 bases and V 0 bases, and 7 bases lay outside the gene matches. The CDR3 has 16 residues. CDR3 in amino acids: CASSLGTGGNGYEQYF. The CDR3 nucleotides are TGTGCCAGCAGCTTGGGGACAGGGGGTAACGGTTACGAGCAGTACTTC. Combining the CDR3 with reference TRBV5-6 and TRBJ2-7 gives the whole variable domain DAGVTQSPTHLIKTRGQQVTLRCSPKSGHDTVSWYQQALGQGPQFIFQYYEEEERQRGNFPDRFSGHQFPNYSSELNVNALLLGDSALYLCASSLGTGGNGYEQYFGPGTRLTVT.

The gene calls are TRBV29-1 and TRBJ2-2; weak D call: TRBD2 (6 bases). Germline CDR1 SQVTM, CDR2 ANQGSEA. The CDR3 is 11 amino acids. Trimming cost V 6 bases and J 7 bases, with 9 bases left between them. CDR3 DNA sequence: TGCAGCGTCACCGGGGGCGGGGAGCTGTTTTTT. Its protein is CSVTGGGELFF.

This chain joins TRBV5-8 and TRBJ1-1; TRBD1 is a possible D gene (5 bases). CDR3 length: 15 amino acids. From germline, CDR1 is SGHTS and CDR2 YDEGEE. V dropped 7 bases and J dropped 6 bases, with 22 bases sitting between them. CDR3 amino acids: CASRPSDRQISEAFF. The DNA for the CDR3 is TGTGCCAGCCGACCTTCTGATCGACAGATTTCTGAAGCTTTCTTT.

The chain has TRBV24-1 and TRBJ2-3, with a possible D match to TRBD2 (7 bases). V was clipped by 4 bases and J by 4 bases, with 20 bases between them. The length of the CDR3 is 17 residues. Germline V gene sequence: CDR1 KGHDR, CDR2 SFDVKD. CDR3 protein: CATSDQEGGGPPDTQYF. The CDR3 nucleotides are TGTGCCACCAGTGACCAAGAAGGGGGAGGGCCTCCAGATACGCAGTATTTT.

For this clone: The identical CDR3 is also encoded by other nucleotide sequences in the sample. This chain connects TRBV19 to TRBJ2-1; D gene uncertain. There are 14 residues in the CDR3. Trimming shortened V by 7 bases and J by 0 bases, and 10 bases separated the two germline ends. Germline V gives CDR1 LNHDA, CDR2 SQIVND (reference sequence). The chain's CDR3 is CASKRVPSYNEQFF. The CDR3 DNA sequence: TGTGCCAGTAAACGAGTCCCCTCCTACAATGAGCAGTTCTTC.

The chain couples TRBV7-9 to TRBJ1-4, with TRBD1 identical over 8 bases. V shed 5 bases and J 0 bases; nucleotides not matched to a gene: 5. From germline, CDR1 is SEHNR and CDR2 FQNEAQ (reference sequence). CDR3 length: 16 amino acids. Here the CDR3 reads CASSPGTGATNEKLFF. The CDR3 DNA follows: TGTGCCAGCAGCCCCGGGACAGGCGCAACTAATGAAAAACTGTTTTTT.

In its sample, this clone was seen a few times. The genes are TRBV5-1 and TRBJ1-1; perhaps TRBD1 as D (5 bases). Germline-derived CDR1 and CDR2 are SGHRS and YFSETQ. CDR3 size: 13 residues. Trimming cost V 1 base and J 7 bases, with 11 bases left between them. The chain's CDR3 is CASSLLTAGEAFF. The CDR3 coding sequence is TGCGCCAGCAGCTTGCTGACAGCAGGTGAAGCTTTCTTT.

CDR3 region: CASSEWSGGMNTEAFF. Here the CDR3 DNA reads TGTGCCAGCAGTGAATGGTCAGGGGGGATGAACACTGAAGCTTTCTTT. The rearrangement joins TRBV6-1 to TRBJ1-1; TRBD1 agrees at 7 bases. The CDR3 totals 16 residues. The germline gives CDR1 MNHNS, CDR2 SASEGT. The ends lost 2 bases at V and 0 bases at J; junction bases unmatched: 6.